This TCR beta chain was observed in a study of cytomegalovirus exposure and HLA in healthy donors (dated by TCRdb to the late 2010s). About the investigation overall: An earlier analysis of about 560 of the donors reported 250 to 300 Gb of sequence data and 95 million to 130 million unique TCR beta sequences obtained from about 180 million T cells. Of the roughly 400 genotyped donors, 65% to 90% fell in the genetic ancestry cluster associated with self-reported Caucasian donors. All discovery cohort repertoires had been generated on a single sequencing platform. Donor age, sex, ethnicity and CMV serostatus were compiled alongside the repertoire data. In a later genetic analysis, genome-wide SNP genotypes for about three fifths of the 666 donors were used, and that subset was treated as a discovery cohort. The later analysis used no new phenotypic data to find candidate immune exposures, relying instead on TCR beta sequences and their occurrence across donors. The study used immunosequencing to profile the T cell repertoires of some 600 subjects and linked those repertoires to cytomegalovirus serostatus. Among 350 to 400 genotyped donors of the cohort, an average of approximately 240,000 unique TCR beta nucleotide sequences were sequenced per donor, about a sixth of them non-productive. A later analysis re-examined previously published TCR beta repertoires from several hundred donors and added high-resolution HLA genotyping to investigate patterns of TCR occurrence. The study aimed to test whether cataloging public T cell receptors could reveal signatures of past pathogen exposure. Approximately 310 gigabases of sequencing data and 75 million to 85 million unique TCR sequences made up an early release that covered approximately 620 HLA-typed donors. Because of strong linkage in the cohort, five DR-DQ haplotypes were treated as single units for association and clustering. Both class I and class II loci were covered by HLA typing, at four-digit resolution. In an earlier analysis of roughly 540 of the donors, high-throughput TCR beta sequencing was used to judge whether each TCR beta V gene segment behaved as functional or pseudogenic. In addition to the first cohort of 666 subjects, a separate validation cohort of some 120 different subjects was used. The number of donors typed differed by locus, with about 629-640 for A, B, C, DRB1 and DQB1, roughly 520 for DQA1, some 570 for DPA1, and around 430 for DPB1. To predict cytomegalovirus infection status, the study combined high-throughput TCR immunosequencing, statistical association of individual TCRs with disease status, and machine learning.

The library was obtained by the immunoSEQ multiplex PCR assay. For the multiplex PCR, a mixture combining 60 forward primers for TCR Vbeta segments and 13 reverse primers for TCR Jbeta segments was used. The CDR3 region of rearranged TCR beta genes was amplified from genomic DNA with a multiplex PCR assay. Amplified TCR beta libraries were sequenced as 87-base-pair reads on the Illumina HiSeq System. On the study's bioinformatics: In a later analysis, approximately 74 million unique TCR beta chains were counted across the roughly 610 repertoires, and about 10 million of these chains were shared by at least two donors. Raw reads were error-corrected and collapsed into unique sequences with a nearest-neighbor algorithm that merged closely related sequences to remove PCR and sequencing errors. Alignment of CDR3 sequences to IMGT reference sequences was used to assign V, D and J gene segments. Each retained sequence needed at least a six-nucleotide match to both a V gene segment and a J gene segment. Rearrangements were classified as productive when the CDR3 lacked stop codons and remained in frame with V and J, and all other rearrangements were classified as non-productive. Following IMGT convention, CDR3 was defined as the stretch from the second conserved V-encoded cysteine up to the conserved J-encoded phenylalanine. The earlier analysis of a few hundred of the donors excluded sequences that lacked an unambiguous match to a single V gene segment. An earlier analysis of several hundred of the donors called V segments functional above 56.7% productive rearrangements and segregating when the between-donor standard deviation exceeded 5%. To diagnose cytomegalovirus status from the catalog of TCR beta chain sequences, a statistical classification framework was built. V and J gene assignment, in a later analysis, came from comparing TCR nucleotide sequences with IMGT/GENE-DB human TR gene sequences. A later analysis assigned CDR3 sequences and most-parsimonious VDJ recombination scenarios with the TCRdist pipeline. A later analysis defined each TCR beta chain by its CDR3 amino acid sequence plus V-gene family, and excluded reads lacking a unique V-gene family. In a later analysis, approximately 640 highly shared, low-generation-probability nucleotide sequences were removed to address suspected cross-contamination and a sequencing artifact. A later analysis calculated a clonal expansion index for each public chain from normalized within-repertoire ranks of inferred template counts. In a later analysis, generation probabilities were computed with a VDJ recombination model fitted to out-of-frame rearrangements, and the resulting probabilities were checked against IGoR. In a later analysis, TCR-TCR, TCR-HLA and TCR-CMV co-occurrence was scored with hypergeometric tests, and a repertoire-size bias correction was applied to TCR pairs. A later analysis estimated false discovery rates by permuting HLA or CMV assignments 20 times. In a later analysis, co-occurring TCRs were grouped with DBSCAN, and TCRdist sequence similarity was added when clustering was performed within HLA-allele-positive subsets. Co-occurrence clustering excluded repertoires with fewer than 30,000 or more than 120,000 public chains, plus five with anomalous nucleotide sharing. Drawn from immuneACCESS, this table holds only the in-frame rearrangements with V and J called that TCRdb kept. Clones are partly lost; checked studies trace under half to an unresolved V gene and leave the rest unexplained. V, J and clone size reflect that table, while D and trimming were determined from the DNA. This sample has 150,000 to 200,000 clones in its table, and about 75% of those were observed once. The ten largest make up 4.9% of the sample.

Measured from the cysteine to the phenylalanine, the CDR3 is 14 residues long. Of all the DNA, just the CDR3 is kept, 42 bases in frame from base 1. From a lookup of the germline V gene, CDR1 and CDR2 are SGHRS and YFSETQ. Germline trimming: 4 bases from V, 6 bases from J; junction bases outside gene matches: 4. What the authors observed across the whole study: Over 15 rarely observed V segments, including chromosome 9 orphons, were excluded from the earlier analysis of several hundred of the donors because counts were too low. The only immune exposure information available for the cohort was CMV serostatus. Assigning TCR associations to individual alleles was difficult when HLA alleles, especially DR and DQ, strongly co-occurred. In the study, around 160 TCR beta chains were listed as associated with cytomegalovirus. A later analysis reported that several top co-occurrence clusters appeared linked to parvovirus B19, influenza, CMV and Epstein-Barr virus. Most TCR sequences were seen in very few donors, while some public TCRs were found in many individuals. In a later genetic analysis, a missense DCLRE1C variant was associated with V-gene and J-gene trimming of TCR beta chains, and the association was replicated in an independent cohort. HLA typing was unavailable for some donors at each locus, so association tests used only the typed subset. A few of the identified cytomegalovirus-associated TCR beta chains were confirmed in vitro to be specific for cytomegalovirus antigens. Broadly in line with IMGT annotations, most TCR beta V segments showed up in productive rearrangements about 90% or about 30% of the time in an earlier analysis of around 600 of the donors. In this cohort, only TCR beta chains were sequenced, and detectable features were limited by the absence of alpha or paired-chain data. Cytomegalovirus status was reported to be diagnosed by the classifier with high specificity and sensitivity in both the original and validation cohorts. The authors suggested that the approach could potentially be generalized to other disease states and immunological phenotypes. A later analysis found that TCR association rates varied across HLA loci, with DRB1 alleles showing the most associated TCRs and HLA-C alleles the fewest. Some IMGT-functional V segments, including TRBV6-2 and TRBV6-3, could not be distinguished by the 87-base-pair reads and were therefore excluded. In a later analysis, HLA-associated TCR beta chains were found to be more clonally expanded and to have lower generation probabilities than equally common non-associated chains. According to a later analysis, most CMV-associated TCR beta chains appeared to be HLA-restricted, and the HLA associations seemed to be driven largely by CMV exposure. Linkage disequilibrium might explain the correlated functional status among segregating V segments, but an unknown experimental factor could not be excluded. A later analysis associated about 17,000 TCR beta sequences with specific HLA alleles at a false discovery rate of 0.05. A cluster of highly shared sequence variants was judged likely to represent a technical artifact of the sequencing pipeline. Presence/absence analyses assumed roughly uniform sequencing depth across donors, an assumption that may not hold. A further reported finding was that TCR beta sequences accurately predicted the HLA-A and HLA-B alleles for most subjects in the first cohort. In a later genetic analysis, fewer N-insertions in productive TCRs were reported among donors in an Asian-associated ancestry cluster than the roughly 700-donor mean.

In total, roughly 710 healthy bone marrow donors made up the cohort. All cohort members were sampled while nominally healthy, although unrecorded immune exposures were likely present. The donor tested CMV seronegative, placing the donor among the roughly 340 seronegative members of the cohort. A peripheral blood sample was provided by each donor, and peripheral blood mononuclear cells were used for TCR beta sequencing. Genomic DNA was extracted from the blood cell samples with the Qiagen DNeasy Blood Extraction Kit. This clone was seen only a few times. Its antigen target is currently unknown. Base qualities are not at hand, and no much larger clone is one base apart.

The sample consisted of PBMCs. This clonotype originated in a male donor in good health and CMV-seronegative. The sequence is built from TRBV5-1 and TRBJ2-1, with 10 junctional bases fitting TRBD1. CDR3 loop: CASSPWTGGNEQFF. The nucleotides are TGCGCCAGCAGCCCGTGGACAGGGGGCAATGAGCAGTTCTTC. The CDR3, completed at both ends by the reference TRBV5-1 and TRBJ2-1 genes, gives the full variable domain KAGVTQTPRYLIKTRGQQVTLSCSPISGHRSVSWYQQTPGQGLQFLFEYFSETQRNKGNFPGRFSGRQFSNSRSEMNVSTLELGDSALYLCASSPWTGGNEQFFGPGTRLTVL.